This T cell receptor (beta chain) was found in a study of blood T cell repertoires in COVID-19. Study details: The United States, Italy and Spain were the sources of the acute and convalescent COVID-19 samples. Sample material is recorded as cDNA or gDNA derived from T cells, B-cell-depleted T cells, or PBMCs.

Donors were grouped by their self-reported clinical history. There are 15 residues in the CDR3. Per germline, CDR1 SGHVS and CDR2 FNYEAQ. V was pared by 5 bases and J by 0 bases, with 11 bases between. In the original processing: Amplified reference gene primers provided the basis for estimating nucleated cell counts. The protocol was immunoSEQ multiplex PCR, while the TCRdb copy is restricted to in-frame clones and leaves out a portion. V, J and clone size were drawn from that table, and D and trimming were deduced from the DNA. The profile covers 200,000 to 250,000 clones, with roughly 87% appearing a single time and 2.6% taken by the ten largest.

Sequencing input: PBMCs or T cells enriched from blood (not recorded which). The chain has TRBV7-6 and TRBJ1-5, with D perhaps TRBD1 (6 bases). This sequence was found in a woman aged 25 to 39 with acute COVID-19. CDR3 region: CASSLTGGSNQPQHF. For the CDR3, the DNA is TGTGCCAGCAGCCTGACAGGAGGTAGCAATCAGCCCCAGCATTTT.